The text below deals with one T cell receptor beta chain. This sample was taken from a study of OX40 agonist ivuxolimab in advanced cancers. Produced via immunoSEQ multiplex PCR; TCRdb's table is partial and in-frame only. Here the sample spans some 69,000 clones, roughly 88% being singletons. The germline V gene has CDR1 GTSNPN and CDR2 SVGIG (reference sequence). The CDR3 runs 15 residues. J was trimmed by 2 bases and V by 5 bases; bases with no gene match: 7. Sequencing was performed on CD4+ or CD8+ T cells sorted from blood, taken in a trial of the OX40 agonist ivuxolimab. This TCR derives from an adult with an advanced solid tumor such as melanoma, head and neck, liver or kidney cancer. V is TRBV30 and J is TRBJ1-5; TRBD1 aligns across 9 bases. Written as DNA, the CDR3 is TGTGCCTGGTCCGACAGGGGGTCGGGCAATCAGCCCCAGCATTTT. This codes for CAWSDRGSGNQPQHF. The whole variable domain, filled in from reference TRBV30 and TRBJ1-5, reads SQTIHQWPATLVQPVGSPLSLECTVEGTSNPNLYWYRQAAGRGLQLLFYSVGIGQISSEVPQNLSASRPQDRQFILSSKKLLLSDSGFYLCAWSDRGSGNQPQHFGDGTRLSIL.